A selection of T cell receptor beta chains follows, all from one sample in a study of blood T cell repertoires in COVID-19. The assay was immunoSEQ multiplex PCR, and TCRdb's table has in-frame clones only and misses some. The sample yields about 310,000 clones, around 87% seen once. The source material was peripheral blood. Every receptor here comes from a man aged 70 or older with acute or convalescent COVID-19. The CDR3 runs from the conserved cysteine through the conserved F or W. Fields, in order: CDR3 protein, CDR3 DNA, clone size, J gene, D gene, V gene. D genes are given only for firm matches. Expanded clones get a size class; other rows say once, few or many, or leave the size out.

CDR3aa: CASSRRTGREETQYF; CDR3nt: TGTGCCAGCAGCCGACGGACAGGGCGTGAAGAGACCCAGTACTTC; abundance: .; j_gene: TRBJ2-5; d_gene: TRBD1; v_gene: TRBV7-8
CDR3aa: CASWAPGNTIYF; CDR3nt: TGTGCCTCATGGGCGCCTGGAAACACCATATATTTT; abundance: once; j_gene: TRBJ1-3; d_gene: .; v_gene: TRBV30
CDR3aa: CASSSVGQFNQPQHF; CDR3nt: TGTGCCAGCAGCTCCGTGGGACAGTTTAATCAGCCCCAGCATTTT; abundance: .; j_gene: TRBJ1-5; d_gene: TRBD1; v_gene: TRBV7-2
CDR3aa: CASSLYGGDGYTF; CDR3nt: TGTGCCAGCAGCTTGTACGGGGGTGATGGCTACACCTTC; abundance: .; j_gene: TRBJ1-2; d_gene: .; v_gene: TRBV5-5
CDR3aa: CASSYGTRDTSYEQYF; CDR3nt: TGTGCCAGCAGCTATGGGACCCGGGACACATCCTACGAGCAGTACTTC; abundance: .; j_gene: TRBJ2-7; d_gene: .; v_gene: TRBV28
CDR3aa: CASSPSDRGHHSPLHF; CDR3nt: TGTGCCAGCAGCCCCTCCGACAGGGGACACCATTCACCCCTCCACTTT; abundance: once; j_gene: TRBJ1-6; d_gene: TRBD1; v_gene: TRBV7-9
CDR3aa: CASSPPAGGQSEQYF; CDR3nt: TGTGCCAGCAGCCCCCCGGCGGGAGGACAGTCCGAGCAGTACTTC; abundance: .; j_gene: TRBJ2-7; d_gene: TRBD2; v_gene: TRBV7-9
CDR3aa: CASREGGRETQYF; CDR3nt: TGTGCCAGCAGAGAGGGGGGGAGGGAGACCCAGTACTTC; abundance: .; j_gene: TRBJ2-5; d_gene: .; v_gene: TRBV28
CDR3aa: CASSPVGGDYGYTF; CDR3nt: TGTGCCAGCAGTCCCGTAGGGGGCGACTATGGCTACACCTTC; abundance: .; j_gene: TRBJ1-2; d_gene: TRBD1; v_gene: TRBV6-5
CDR3aa: CASSLADRGNQPQHF; CDR3nt: TGTGCCAGTAGCTTAGCCGACAGGGGGAATCAGCCCCAGCATTTT; abundance: .; j_gene: TRBJ1-5; d_gene: TRBD1; v_gene: TRBV19
CDR3aa: CASRIGGSWDEQFF; CDR3nt: TGTGCCAGTAGGATTGGAGGGAGTTGGGATGAGCAGTTCTTC; abundance: .; j_gene: TRBJ2-1; d_gene: .; v_gene: TRBV19
CDR3aa: CASSSGLVSGRVQFF; CDR3nt: TGTGCCAGCAGTTCGGGGTTGGTCAGCGGGAGGGTGCAGTTCTTC; abundance: once; j_gene: TRBJ2-1; d_gene: TRBD2; v_gene: TRBV28
CDR3aa: CASSFQANFVGAFF; CDR3nt: TGTGCCAGCAGTTTCCAAGCGAATTTCGTTGGGGCTTTCTTT; abundance: .; j_gene: TRBJ1-1; d_gene: .; v_gene: TRBV5-4
CDR3aa: CAWSIGKGQGSF; CDR3nt: TGTGCCTGGAGTATTGGGAAGGGACAGGGATCCTTC; abundance: once; j_gene: TRBJ2-7; d_gene: TRBD1; v_gene: TRBV30
CDR3aa: CASSLFSMDTQYF; CDR3nt: TGCGCCAGCAGCTTGTTCAGTATGGATACGCAGTATTTT; abundance: .; j_gene: TRBJ2-3; d_gene: .; v_gene: TRBV5-1
CDR3aa: CASSYSLENTPQHF; CDR3nt: TGTGCCAGCAGTTACTCTTTAGAAAATACGCCCCAGCATTTT; abundance: .; j_gene: TRBJ1-5; d_gene: .; v_gene: TRBV6-2/TRBV6-3
CDR3aa: CASSAKPPGTGGEKLFF; CDR3nt: TGTGCCAGCAGCGCGAAGCCCCCGGGGACTGGGGGGGAAAAACTGTTTTTT; abundance: .; j_gene: TRBJ1-4; d_gene: .; v_gene: TRBV9
CDR3aa: CASSPGHPGEQYF; CDR3nt: TGCGCCAGCAGCCCGGGACACCCTGGGGAGCAGTACTTC; abundance: once; j_gene: TRBJ2-7; d_gene: .; v_gene: TRBV5-1
CDR3aa: CASSQNRGHGYTF; CDR3nt: TGCGCCAGCAGCCAAAACAGGGGCCATGGCTACACCTTC; abundance: .; j_gene: TRBJ1-2; d_gene: TRBD1; v_gene: TRBV4-3
CDR3aa: CASSEAQGGNDGYTF; CDR3nt: TGTGCCAGCAGTGAAGCGCAGGGCGGGAACGACGGCTACACCTTC; abundance: .; j_gene: TRBJ1-2; d_gene: .; v_gene: TRBV2
CDR3aa: CASSLDPGRREETQYF; CDR3nt: TGCGCCAGCAGCTTAGATCCCGGGAGGAGGGAAGAGACCCAGTACTTC; abundance: .; j_gene: TRBJ2-5; d_gene: TRBD2; v_gene: TRBV5-1
CDR3aa: CASSLEQGLNEQFF; CDR3nt: TGTGCCAGCAGCTTGGAACAGGGGTTGAATGAGCAGTTCTTC; abundance: once; j_gene: TRBJ2-1; d_gene: TRBD1; v_gene: TRBV7-9
CDR3aa: CASSPSGRWETQYF; CDR3nt: TGTGCCAGCAGCCCTAGCGGCAGATGGGAGACCCAGTACTTC; abundance: .; j_gene: TRBJ2-5; d_gene: TRBD2; v_gene: TRBV7-9
CDR3aa: CASSQTSGRTSTDTQYF; CDR3nt: TGTGCCAGCAGCCAGACTAGCGGGAGAACTAGCACAGATACGCAGTATTTT; abundance: .; j_gene: TRBJ2-3; d_gene: TRBD2; v_gene: TRBV3-1/TRBV3-2
CDR3aa: CASVMTRDRKPMRDEKLFF; CDR3nt: TGTGCCAGCGTCATGACCCGGGACAGGAAACCCATGAGGGATGAAAAACTGTTTTTT; abundance: .; j_gene: TRBJ1-4; d_gene: .; v_gene: TRBV21-1
CDR3aa: CASSAGGLSYEQYF; CDR3nt: TGTGCCAGCAGCGCTGGGGGCCTTTCCTACGAGCAGTACTTC; abundance: .; j_gene: TRBJ2-7; d_gene: .; v_gene: TRBV9
CDR3aa: CASSLPRLSSYNEQFF; CDR3nt: TGCGCCAGCAGCTTACCGCGACTAAGCTCCTACAATGAGCAGTTCTTC; abundance: .; j_gene: TRBJ2-1; d_gene: .; v_gene: TRBV5-1
CDR3aa: CASSLVGGTSGNTIYF; CDR3nt: TGTGCCAGCAGTTTAGTAGGCGGAACCTCTGGAAACACCATATATTTT; abundance: .; j_gene: TRBJ1-3; d_gene: .; v_gene: TRBV27
CDR3aa: CASSFSGLAGEETQYF; CDR3nt: TGTGCCAGCAGCTTTTCGGGACTAGCGGGAGAAGAGACCCAGTACTTC; abundance: .; j_gene: TRBJ2-5; d_gene: .; v_gene: TRBV21-1
CDR3aa: CASSHREGTSGSPYEQYF; CDR3nt: TGTGCCAGCAGCCACCGAGAGGGGACTAGCGGTTCTCCCTACGAGCAGTACTTC; abundance: .; j_gene: TRBJ2-7; d_gene: TRBD2; v_gene: TRBV4-2
CDR3aa: CASSLFAGINIQYF; CDR3nt: TGTGCCAGCAGTTTATTCGCCGGGATAAACATTCAGTACTTC; abundance: .; j_gene: TRBJ2-4; d_gene: .; v_gene: TRBV28
CDR3aa: CATSRGSTGEKLFF; CDR3nt: TGTGCCACCAGCAGAGGGAGCACGGGAGAAAAACTGTTTTTT; abundance: once; j_gene: TRBJ1-4; d_gene: .; v_gene: TRBV15
CDR3aa: CASSLSGYNEQFF; CDR3nt: TGTGCCAGCAGCTTATCCGGGTACAATGAGCAGTTCTTC; abundance: .; j_gene: TRBJ2-1; d_gene: .; v_gene: TRBV7-9
CDR3aa: CASSSWTGSYEQYF; CDR3nt: TGCGCCAGCAGCTCCTGGACAGGATCCTACGAGCAGTACTTC; abundance: .; j_gene: TRBJ2-7; d_gene: TRBD1; v_gene: TRBV5-1
CDR3aa: CASSPVVRANYGYTF; CDR3nt: TGTGCCAGCAGCCCCGTCGTACGAGCTAACTATGGCTACACCTTC; abundance: .; j_gene: TRBJ1-2; d_gene: .; v_gene: TRBV7-2
CDR3aa: CASSLGGGDEQYF; CDR3nt: TGTGCCAGCAGCTTGGGGGGTGGGGACGAGCAGTACTTC; abundance: .; j_gene: TRBJ2-7; d_gene: .; v_gene: TRBV7-8
CDR3aa: CASSLAGSGSYNEQFF; CDR3nt: TGCGCCAGCAGCTTGGCCGGGTCGGGATCCTACAATGAGCAGTTCTTC; abundance: .; j_gene: TRBJ2-1; d_gene: .; v_gene: TRBV5-1
CDR3aa: CASSRNRGDSEAFF; CDR3nt: TGTGCCAGCAGCCGAAACAGGGGAGACTCTGAAGCTTTCTTT; abundance: .; j_gene: TRBJ1-1; d_gene: TRBD1; v_gene: TRBV6-6
CDR3aa: CASSYSPGQGAQGQYF; CDR3nt: TGTGCCAGCAGTTACTCCCCGGGACAGGGGGCGCAGGGGCAGTACTTC; abundance: .; j_gene: TRBJ2-7; d_gene: TRBD1; v_gene: TRBV6-5
CDR3aa: CAWSAGVRTEAFF; CDR3nt: TGTGCCTGGAGTGCAGGGGTTAGGACTGAAGCTTTCTTT; abundance: .; j_gene: TRBJ1-1; d_gene: .; v_gene: TRBV30
CDR3aa: CASSRDKNSGNTIYF; CDR3nt: TGTGCCAGCTCACGGGACAAAAACTCTGGAAACACCATATATTTT; abundance: .; j_gene: TRBJ1-3; d_gene: .; v_gene: TRBV18
CDR3aa: CASSDRLNYGYTF; CDR3nt: TGTGCCAGCAGTGACAGGCTTAACTATGGCTACACCTTC; abundance: .; j_gene: TRBJ1-2; d_gene: .; v_gene: TRBV2
CDR3aa: CASSLGDVSGETQYF; CDR3nt: TGCGCCAGCAGCTTAGGAGATGTATCAGGGGAGACCCAGTACTTC; abundance: once; j_gene: TRBJ2-5; d_gene: .; v_gene: TRBV5-1
CDR3aa: CATRPDRGPPNEQYF; CDR3nt: TGCGCCACCCGTCCGGACAGGGGACCTCCCAACGAGCAGTACTTC; abundance: .; j_gene: TRBJ2-7; d_gene: TRBD1; v_gene: TRBV23-1
CDR3aa: CASRAGGQGNSPLHF; CDR3nt: TGTGCCAGCAGGGCCGGGGGACAGGGAAATTCACCCCTCCACTTT; abundance: few; j_gene: TRBJ1-6; d_gene: TRBD1; v_gene: TRBV25-1
CDR3aa: CASSQAPGGNSNQPQHF; CDR3nt: TGCGCCAGCAGCCAAGCCCCGGGGGGGAATAGCAATCAGCCCCAGCATTTT; abundance: .; j_gene: TRBJ1-5; d_gene: .; v_gene: TRBV4-1
CDR3aa: CATRGRWQPQHF; CDR3nt: TGTGCCACCAGGGGGCGATGGCAGCCCCAGCATTTT; abundance: .; j_gene: TRBJ1-5; d_gene: TRBD1; v_gene: TRBV7-3